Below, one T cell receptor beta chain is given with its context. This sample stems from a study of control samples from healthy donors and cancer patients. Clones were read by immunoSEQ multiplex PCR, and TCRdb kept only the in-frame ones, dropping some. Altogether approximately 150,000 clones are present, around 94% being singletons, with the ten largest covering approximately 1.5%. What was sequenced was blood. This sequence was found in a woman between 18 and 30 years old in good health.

For the CDR3, the DNA is TGTGCCAGCTCACCAAGGGAACAGAATAGCTATGGCTACACCTTC. It yields the protein CASSPREQNSYGYTF. The chain employs TRBV18 and TRBJ1-2; D remains ambiguous. V lost 2 bases, J lost 4 bases, and 14 bases lay in between. There are 15 residues in the CDR3. Germline V CDR1 and CDR2: KGHSH, LQKENI.